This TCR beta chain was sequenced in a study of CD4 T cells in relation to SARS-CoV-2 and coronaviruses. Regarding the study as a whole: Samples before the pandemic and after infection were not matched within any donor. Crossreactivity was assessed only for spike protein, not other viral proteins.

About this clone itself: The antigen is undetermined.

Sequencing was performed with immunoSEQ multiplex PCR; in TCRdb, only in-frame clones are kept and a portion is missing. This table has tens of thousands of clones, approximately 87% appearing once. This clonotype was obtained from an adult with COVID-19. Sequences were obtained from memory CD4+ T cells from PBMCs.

CDR3 in amino acids: CASSDRINYGYTF. CDR3 nucleotides: TGTGCCAGCAGCGACAGGATTAACTATGGCTACACCTTC. This rearrangement joins TRBV6-1 to TRBJ1-2, with D tentatively TRBD1 (6 bases). The CDR3 loop spans 13 amino acids. V lost 6 bases and J lost 1, with 9 bases in between. In germline, CDR1 is MNHNS, CDR2 SASEGT.